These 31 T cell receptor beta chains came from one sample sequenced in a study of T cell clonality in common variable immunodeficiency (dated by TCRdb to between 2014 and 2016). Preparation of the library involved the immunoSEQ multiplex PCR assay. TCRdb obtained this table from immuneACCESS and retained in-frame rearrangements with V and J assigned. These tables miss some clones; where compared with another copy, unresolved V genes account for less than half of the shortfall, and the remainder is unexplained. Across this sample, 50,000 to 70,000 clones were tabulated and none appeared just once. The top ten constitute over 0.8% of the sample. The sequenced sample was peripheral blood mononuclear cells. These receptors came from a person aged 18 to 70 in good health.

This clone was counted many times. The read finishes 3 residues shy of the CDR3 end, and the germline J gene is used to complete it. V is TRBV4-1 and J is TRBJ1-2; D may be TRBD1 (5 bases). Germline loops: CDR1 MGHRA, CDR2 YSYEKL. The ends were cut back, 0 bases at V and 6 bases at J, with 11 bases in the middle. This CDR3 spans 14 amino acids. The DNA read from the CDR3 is TGCGCCAGCAGCCAAGACAGGGTTTTACATGGC. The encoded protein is CASSQDRVLHG. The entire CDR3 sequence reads CASSQDRVLHGYTF.

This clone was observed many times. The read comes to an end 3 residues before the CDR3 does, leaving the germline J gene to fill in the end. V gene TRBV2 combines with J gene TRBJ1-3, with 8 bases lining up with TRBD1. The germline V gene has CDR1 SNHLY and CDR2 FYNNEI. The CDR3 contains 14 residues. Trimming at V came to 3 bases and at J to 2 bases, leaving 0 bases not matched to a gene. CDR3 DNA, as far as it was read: TGTGCCAGCAGTGAGACAGGGGCTGGAAACACC. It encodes CASSETGAGNT. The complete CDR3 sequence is CASSETGAGNTIYF.

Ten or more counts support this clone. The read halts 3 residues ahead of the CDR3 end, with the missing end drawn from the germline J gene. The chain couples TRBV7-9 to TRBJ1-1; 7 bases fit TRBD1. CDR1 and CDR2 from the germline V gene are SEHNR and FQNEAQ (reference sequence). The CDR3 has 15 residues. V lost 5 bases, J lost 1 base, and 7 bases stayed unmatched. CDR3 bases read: TGTGCCAGCAGCAAAGCGACAGGGAAGAACACTGAA. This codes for CASSKATGKNTE. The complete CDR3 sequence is CASSKATGKNTEAFF.

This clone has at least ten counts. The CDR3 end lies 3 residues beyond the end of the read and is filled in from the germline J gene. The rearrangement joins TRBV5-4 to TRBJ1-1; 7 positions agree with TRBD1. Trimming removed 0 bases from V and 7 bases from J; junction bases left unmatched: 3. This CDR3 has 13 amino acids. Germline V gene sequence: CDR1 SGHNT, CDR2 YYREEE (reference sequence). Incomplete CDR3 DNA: TGTGCCAGCAGCTTGGCCGGACAGGATGAA. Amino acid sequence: CASSLAGQDE. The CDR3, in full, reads CASSLAGQDEAFF.

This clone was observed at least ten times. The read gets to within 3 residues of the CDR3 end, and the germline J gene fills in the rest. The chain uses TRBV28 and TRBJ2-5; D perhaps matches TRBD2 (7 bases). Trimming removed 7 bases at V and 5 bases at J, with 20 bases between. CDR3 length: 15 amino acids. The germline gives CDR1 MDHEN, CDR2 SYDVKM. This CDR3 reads CASTERRGALETQYF. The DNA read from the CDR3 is TGTGCCAGCACCGAGCGTCGGGGGGCCTTGGAGACC.

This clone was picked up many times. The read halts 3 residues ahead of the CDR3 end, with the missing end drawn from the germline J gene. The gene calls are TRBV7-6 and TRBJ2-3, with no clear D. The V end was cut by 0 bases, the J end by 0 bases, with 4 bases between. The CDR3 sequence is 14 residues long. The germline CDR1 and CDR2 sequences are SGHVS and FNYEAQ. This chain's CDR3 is CASSLAASTDTQYF. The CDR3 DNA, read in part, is TGTGCCAGCAGCTTAGCAGCGAGCACAGATACG.

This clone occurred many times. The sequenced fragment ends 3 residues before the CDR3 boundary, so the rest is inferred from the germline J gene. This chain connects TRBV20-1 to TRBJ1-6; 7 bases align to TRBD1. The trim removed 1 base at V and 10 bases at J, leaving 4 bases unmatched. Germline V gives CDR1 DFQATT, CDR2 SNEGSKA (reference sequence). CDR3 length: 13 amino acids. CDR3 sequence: CSARGDRASPLHF. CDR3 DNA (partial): TGCAGTGCTAGAGGTGACAGGGCATCACCC.

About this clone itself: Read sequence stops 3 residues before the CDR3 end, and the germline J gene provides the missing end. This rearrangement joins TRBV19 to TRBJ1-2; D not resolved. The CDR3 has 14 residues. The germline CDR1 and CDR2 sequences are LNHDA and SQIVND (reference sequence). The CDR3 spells CASTLGVRHNDYTF. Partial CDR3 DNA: TGTGCCAGTACCCTTGGCGTCCGACACAATGAC.

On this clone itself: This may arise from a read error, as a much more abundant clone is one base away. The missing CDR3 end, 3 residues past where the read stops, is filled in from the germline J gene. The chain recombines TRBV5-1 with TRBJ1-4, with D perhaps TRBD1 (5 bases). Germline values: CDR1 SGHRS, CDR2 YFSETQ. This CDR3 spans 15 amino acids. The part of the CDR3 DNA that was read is TGCGCCAGCAGTGGAGCGGGAATTGGGGCCAACGTA. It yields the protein CASSGAGIGANV. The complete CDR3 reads CASSGAGIGANVLFF.

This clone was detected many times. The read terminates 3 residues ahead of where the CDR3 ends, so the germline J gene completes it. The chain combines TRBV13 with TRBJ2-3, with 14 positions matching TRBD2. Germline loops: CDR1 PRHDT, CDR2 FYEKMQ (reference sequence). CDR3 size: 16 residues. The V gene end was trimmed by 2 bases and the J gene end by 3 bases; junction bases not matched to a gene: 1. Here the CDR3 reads CASSLRTSGRTDTQYF. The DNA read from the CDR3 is TGTGCCAGCAGCTTAAGGACTAGCGGGAGGACAGATACG.

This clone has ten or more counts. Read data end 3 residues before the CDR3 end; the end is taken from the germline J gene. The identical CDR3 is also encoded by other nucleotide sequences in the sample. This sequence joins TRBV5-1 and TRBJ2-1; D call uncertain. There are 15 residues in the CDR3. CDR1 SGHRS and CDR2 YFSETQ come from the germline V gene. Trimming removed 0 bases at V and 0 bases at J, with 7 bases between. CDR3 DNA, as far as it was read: TGCGCCAGCAGCTTGGGACAATCCTCCTACAATGAG. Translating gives CASSLGQSSYNE. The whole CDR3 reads CASSLGQSSYNEQFF.

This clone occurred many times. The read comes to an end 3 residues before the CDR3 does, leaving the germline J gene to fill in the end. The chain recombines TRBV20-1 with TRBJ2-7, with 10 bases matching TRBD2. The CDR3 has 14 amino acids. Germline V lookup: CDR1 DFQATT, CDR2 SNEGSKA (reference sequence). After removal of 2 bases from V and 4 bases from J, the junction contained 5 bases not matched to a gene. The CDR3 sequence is CSARKTSGVYEQYF. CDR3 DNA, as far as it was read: TGCAGTGCTAGAAAAACTAGCGGGGTTTACGAG.

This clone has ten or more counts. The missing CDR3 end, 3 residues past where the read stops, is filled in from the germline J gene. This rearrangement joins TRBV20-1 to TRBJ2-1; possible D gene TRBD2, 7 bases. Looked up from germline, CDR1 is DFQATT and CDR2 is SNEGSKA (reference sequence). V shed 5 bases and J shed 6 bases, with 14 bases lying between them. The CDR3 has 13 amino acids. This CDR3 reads CSAPSGGRNEQFF. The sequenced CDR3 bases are TGCAGTGCTCCCTCCGGGGGGCGCAATGAG.

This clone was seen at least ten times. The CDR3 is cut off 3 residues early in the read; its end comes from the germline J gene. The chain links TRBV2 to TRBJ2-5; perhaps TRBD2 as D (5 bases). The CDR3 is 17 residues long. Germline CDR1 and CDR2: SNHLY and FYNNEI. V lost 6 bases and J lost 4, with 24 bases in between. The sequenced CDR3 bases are TGTGCCAGCAGGGCCTCGGCGGGTGGAGAGTTTGGAGAGACC. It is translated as CASRASAGGEFGET. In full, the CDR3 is CASRASAGGEFGETQYF.

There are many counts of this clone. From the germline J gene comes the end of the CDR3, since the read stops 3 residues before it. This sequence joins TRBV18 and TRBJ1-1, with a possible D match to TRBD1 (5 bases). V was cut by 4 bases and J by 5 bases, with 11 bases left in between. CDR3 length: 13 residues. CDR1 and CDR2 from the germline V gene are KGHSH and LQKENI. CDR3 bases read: TGTGCCAGCTCACTGGAGGAGGGGACTGAA. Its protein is CASSLEEGTE. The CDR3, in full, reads CASSLEEGTEAFF. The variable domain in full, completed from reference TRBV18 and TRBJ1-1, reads NAGVMQNPRHLVRRRGQEARLRCSPMKGHSHVYWYRQLPEEGLKFMVYLQKENIIDESGMPKERFSAEFPKEGPSILRIQQVVRGDSAAYFCASSLEEGTEAFFGQGTRLTVV.

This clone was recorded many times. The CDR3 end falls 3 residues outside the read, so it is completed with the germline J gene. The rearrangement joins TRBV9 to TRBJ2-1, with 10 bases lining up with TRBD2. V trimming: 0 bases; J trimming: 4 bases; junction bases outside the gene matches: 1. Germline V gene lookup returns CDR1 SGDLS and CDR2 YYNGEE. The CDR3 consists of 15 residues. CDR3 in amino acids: CASSVVAGGYNEQFF. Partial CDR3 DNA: TGTGCCAGCAGCGTAGTAGCGGGGGGATACAATGAG. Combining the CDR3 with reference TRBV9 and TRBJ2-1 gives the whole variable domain DSGVTQTPKHLITATGQRVTLRCSPRSGDLSVYWYQQSLDQGLQFLIQYYNGEERAKGNILERFSAQQFPDLHSELNLSSLELGDSALYFCASSVVAGGYNEQFFGPGTRLTVL.

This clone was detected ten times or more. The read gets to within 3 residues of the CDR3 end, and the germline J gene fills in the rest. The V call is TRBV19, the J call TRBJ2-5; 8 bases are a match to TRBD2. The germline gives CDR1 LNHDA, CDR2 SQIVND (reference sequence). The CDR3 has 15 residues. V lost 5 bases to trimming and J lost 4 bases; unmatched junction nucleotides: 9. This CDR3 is CASSFSGGEGETQYF. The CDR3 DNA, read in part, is TGTGCCAGTAGTTTTTCGGGAGGGGAGGGAGAGACC.

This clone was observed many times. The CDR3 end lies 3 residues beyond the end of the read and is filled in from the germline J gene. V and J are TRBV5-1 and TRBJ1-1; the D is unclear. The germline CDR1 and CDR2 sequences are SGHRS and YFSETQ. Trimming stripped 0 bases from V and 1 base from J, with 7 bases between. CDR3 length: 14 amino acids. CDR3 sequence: CASSLAAGNTEAFF. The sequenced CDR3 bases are TGCGCCAGCAGCTTGGCTGCAGGGAACACTGAA.

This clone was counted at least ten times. The part of the CDR3 DNA that was read is TGTGCCAGTAGCTTTACTAGCGGTGCCTACAATGAG. Its protein product is CASSFTSGAYNE. The CDR3 in full is CASSFTSGAYNEQFF. The chain recombines TRBV19 with TRBJ2-1, with 8 bases lining up with TRBD2. Read coverage stops 3 residues before the CDR3 terminus; the germline J gene supplies the remainder. J was trimmed by 2 bases and V by 6 bases; bases with no gene match: 6. This CDR3 is 15 amino acids long. CDR1 is LNHDA and CDR2 is SQIVND in the germline V gene (reference sequence). Filled out from reference TRBV19 and TRBJ2-1, the complete variable domain reads DGGITQSPKYLFRKEGQNVTLSCEQNLNHDAMYWYRQDPGQGLRLIYYSQIVNDFQKGDIAEGYSVSREKKESFPLTVTSAQKNPTAFYLCASSFTSGAYNEQFFGPGTRLTVL.

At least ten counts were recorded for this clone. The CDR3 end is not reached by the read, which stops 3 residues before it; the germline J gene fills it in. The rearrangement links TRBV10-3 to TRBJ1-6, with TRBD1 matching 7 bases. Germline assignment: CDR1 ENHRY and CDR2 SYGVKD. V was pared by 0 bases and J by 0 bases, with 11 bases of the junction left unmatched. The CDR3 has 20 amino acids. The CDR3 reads CAISESSLAGGSSYNSPLHF. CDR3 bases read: TGTGCCATCAGTGAGTCGTCCCTGGCAGGGGGAAGCTCCTATAATTCACCC.

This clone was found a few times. Partial CDR3 DNA: TGTGCCAGCAGCTTCTCGGACAGGGGCGGT. It is translated as CASSFSDRGG. The whole CDR3 region reads CASSFSDRGGQYF. The chain is built from TRBV7-9 and TRBJ2-4; the match to TRBD1 covers 9 bases. The sequenced fragment ends 3 residues before the CDR3 boundary, so the rest is inferred from the germline J gene. CDR1 is SEHNR, CDR2 FQNEAQ, per germline (reference sequence). The CDR3 has 13 amino acids.

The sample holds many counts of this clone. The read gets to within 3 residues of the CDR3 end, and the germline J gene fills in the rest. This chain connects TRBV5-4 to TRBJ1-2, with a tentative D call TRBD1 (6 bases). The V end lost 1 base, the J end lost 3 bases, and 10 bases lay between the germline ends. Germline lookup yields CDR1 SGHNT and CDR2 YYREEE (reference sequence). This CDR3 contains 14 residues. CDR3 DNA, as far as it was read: TGTGCCAGCAGCTTGAACAGGGTGGACTATGGC. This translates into CASSLNRVDYG. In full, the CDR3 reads CASSLNRVDYGYTF.

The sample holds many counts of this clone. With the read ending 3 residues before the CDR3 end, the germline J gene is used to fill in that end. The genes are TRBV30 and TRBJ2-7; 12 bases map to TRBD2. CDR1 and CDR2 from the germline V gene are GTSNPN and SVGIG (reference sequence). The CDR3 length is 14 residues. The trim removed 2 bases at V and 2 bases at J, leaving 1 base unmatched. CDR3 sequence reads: CAWSWTSGAYEQYF. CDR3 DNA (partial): TGTGCCTGGAGTTGGACTAGCGGGGCCTACGAG.

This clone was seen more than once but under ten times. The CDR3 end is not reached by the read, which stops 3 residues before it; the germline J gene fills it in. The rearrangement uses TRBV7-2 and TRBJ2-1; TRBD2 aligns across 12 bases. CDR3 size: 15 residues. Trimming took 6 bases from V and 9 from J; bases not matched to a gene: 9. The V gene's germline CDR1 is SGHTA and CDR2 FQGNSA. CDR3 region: CASRNPSGRAGEQFF. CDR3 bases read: TGTGCCAGCAGGAACCCTAGCGGGAGGGCCGGTGAG.

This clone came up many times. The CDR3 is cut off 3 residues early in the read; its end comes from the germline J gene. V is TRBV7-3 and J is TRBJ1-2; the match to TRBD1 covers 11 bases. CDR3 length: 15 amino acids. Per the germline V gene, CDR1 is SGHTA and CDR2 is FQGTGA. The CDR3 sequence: CASSPDGQGAGGYTF. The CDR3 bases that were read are TGTGCCAGCAGCCCCGACGGACAGGGGGCGGGGGGC.

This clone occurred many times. CDR3 sequence reads: CASSIDARGNEKLFF. The CDR3 bases that were read are TGTGCCAGTAGTATAGATGCCCGGGGTAATGAAAAG. The chain carries TRBV19 and TRBJ2-2, with D possibly matching TRBD2 (5 bases). The DNA ends 3 residues before the CDR3 does, and the rest of the CDR3 is filled in from the germline J gene. The CDR3 is made up of 15 amino acids. Per germline, CDR1 LNHDA and CDR2 SQIVND (reference sequence).

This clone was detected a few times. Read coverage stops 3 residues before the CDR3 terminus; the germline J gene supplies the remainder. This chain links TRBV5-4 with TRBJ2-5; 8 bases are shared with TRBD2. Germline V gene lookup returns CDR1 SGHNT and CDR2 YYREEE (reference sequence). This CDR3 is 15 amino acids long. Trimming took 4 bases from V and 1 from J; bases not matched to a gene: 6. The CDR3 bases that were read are TGTGCCAGCAGCCCGGGGGGGGCCTTCCAAGAGACC. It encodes CASSPGGAFQET. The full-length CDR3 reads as CASSPGGAFQETQYF. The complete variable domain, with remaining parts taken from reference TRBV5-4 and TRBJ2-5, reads ETGVTQSPTHLIKTRGQQVTLRCSSQSGHNTVSWYQQALGQGPQFIFQYYREEENGRGNFPPRFSGLQFPNYSSELNVNALELDDSALYLCASSPGGAFQETQYFGPGTRLLVL.

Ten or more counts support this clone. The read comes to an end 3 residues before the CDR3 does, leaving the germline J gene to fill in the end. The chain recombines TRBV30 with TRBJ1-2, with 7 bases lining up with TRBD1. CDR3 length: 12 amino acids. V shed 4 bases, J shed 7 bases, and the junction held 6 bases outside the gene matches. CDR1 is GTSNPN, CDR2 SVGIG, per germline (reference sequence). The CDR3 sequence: CAWTQGWVGYTF. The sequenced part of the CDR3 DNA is TGTGCCTGGACACAGGGGTGGGTTGGC.

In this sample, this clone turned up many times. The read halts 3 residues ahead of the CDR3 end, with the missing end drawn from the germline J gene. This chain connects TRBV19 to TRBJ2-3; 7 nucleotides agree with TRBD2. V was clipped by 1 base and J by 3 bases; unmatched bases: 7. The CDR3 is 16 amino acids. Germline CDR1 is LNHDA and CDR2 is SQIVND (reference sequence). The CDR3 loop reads CASSIGGGEGTDTQYF. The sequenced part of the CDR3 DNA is TGTGCCAGTAGTATAGGAGGAGGGGAGGGGACAGATACG.

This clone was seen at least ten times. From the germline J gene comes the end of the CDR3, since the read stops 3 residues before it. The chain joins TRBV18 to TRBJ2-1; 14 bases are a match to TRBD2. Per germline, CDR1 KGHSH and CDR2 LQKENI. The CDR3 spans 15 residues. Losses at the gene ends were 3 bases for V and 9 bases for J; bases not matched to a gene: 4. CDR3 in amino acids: CASSPGLAGGAEQFF. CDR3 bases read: TGTGCCAGCTCACCCGGACTAGCGGGAGGCGCTGAG.

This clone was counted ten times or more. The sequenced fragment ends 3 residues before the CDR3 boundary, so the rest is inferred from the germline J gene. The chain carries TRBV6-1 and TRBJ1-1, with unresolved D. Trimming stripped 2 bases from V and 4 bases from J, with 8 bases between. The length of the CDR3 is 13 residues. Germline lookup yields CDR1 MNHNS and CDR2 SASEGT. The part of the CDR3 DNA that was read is TGTGCCAGCAGTGAAAATGCGATCACTGAA. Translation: CASSENAITE. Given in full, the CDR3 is CASSENAITEAFF.